This T cell receptor beta chain was recorded in a study of blood T cells in healthy people across ages (dated by TCRdb to the mid-2010s). Broadly, across the study: Template switching captured roughly one uniquely barcoded TCR beta cDNA molecule per two T cells in model experiments. To track age-related changes in TCR beta repertoire diversity, the study relied on deep sequencing normalized with unique cDNA molecular identifiers. The donors were divided into four age groups: young (average approximately 17 years), middle-aged (approximately 39), aged (approximately 62) and long-lived (82). For two donors (one aged 18 to 30 and one aged 80 or older), the study analyzed two additional independent replicas of 1 million unique cDNA reads from the same blood draw. To avoid experimental bias, donors of different ages were spread randomly across the sequencing lanes. Points the paper makes about the study in general: The percentage of naive T cells measured by flow cytometry correlated strongly with observed TCR beta diversity. Total diversity estimates from one million sequenced T cells were considered lower bounds and underestimates. Because profiling used bulk unsorted PBMCs, naive and antigen-experienced compartments could not be compared conclusively. Compared with the aged group, the long-lived group had more naive CD4+ T cells, fewer expanded clones and increased TCR diversity, suggesting age selection. As age increased, observed TCR beta diversity per million T cells dropped in a roughly linear way, and a significant reduction was already evident by age about 40. The CMV infection status of donors was not known, potentially confounding age-related changes in expanded clonotypes.

Systemically healthy Caucasian individuals from Russia, roughly 40 in total and aged roughly 6 to 100 years, were included as donors. Each donor gave approximately 10 milliliters of peripheral blood, collected into EDTA-treated Vacutainer tubes. Ficoll-Paque density-gradient centrifugation was used to isolate PBMCs, with at least 6.5 million per sample. Total RNA, at least 6 micrograms per sample, was extracted from PBMCs with Trizol reagent. Naive CD45RAhigh/CD27high T cell percentages were measured by flow cytometry on a PBMC aliquot from every donor. Relative to germline, V is 0 bases shorter and J is 8 bases shorter, with 13 bases between their ends. The cysteine opens and the phenylalanine closes a CDR3 of 14 amino acids. Just the 42-base CDR3 DNA is kept, in frame starting at base 1. For CDR1 and CDR2, the germline V gene lists SGHDN and FVKESK. The method was 5' RACE. Sequencing relied on an Illumina HiSeq 2500. A second about 7 to 11 cycle PCR used a sample-barcoded 5' primer and a J-beta primer mix. A template-switch 5' adaptor carrying 12 random nucleotides introduced a unique molecular identifier onto each TCR beta cDNA molecule. Each sample yielded at least 3 million CDR3-containing paired-end reads. The Mint cDNA synthesis kit, primed by a TRBC-specific oligonucleotide, was used to synthesize first-strand cDNA from all RNA. Following uracil-DNA glycosylase treatment, all cDNA underwent a first 18-cycle PCR with the universal primers M1SS and BC2_uni_R. The original pipeline was this. Each sample was normalized by randomly selecting 1 million high-quality reads, each carrying a distinct molecular identifier. Reads with shared molecular identifiers were discarded instead of being binned into consensus sequences. CDR3 identification, clonotype clustering and error correction used MiTCR with a Q25 quality threshold and the strictest error-elimination algorithm. Lower-bound total TCR beta diversity was estimated with a nonparametric unseen species model using Euler transformation. TCRdb redid the processing of the public reads, applying fastp at Q25 and MiXCR, and retained in-frame beta chains. Under each unique CDR3 protein, matching rows form one entry showing the most common genes and DNA. The V and J calls follow TCRdb's processing rather than the paper's. This sample has about 1.4 million distinct CDR3 sequences in its table, and approximately 59% of those were observed once. The ten largest make up about 6.3% of the sample.

Regarding this clonotype: No cognate antigen has been identified for it. No qualities accompany the bases; no much larger clone lies one base away.

The clonotype comes from a man aged 18-30 years in good health. This chain joins TRBV14 to TRBJ1-2, with an unclear D gene assignment. Sequenced input: blood. The nucleotide sequence reads as follows: TGTGCCAGCAGCCAAGATTTGGGCCCCGTCGGCTACACCTTC. Its translation reads: CASSQDLGPVGYTF.